A selection of T cell receptor beta chains follows, all from one sample in a study of blood T cell repertoires in COVID-19. TCRdb's copy holds only in-frame clones and misses some; the assay was immunoSEQ multiplex PCR. Here the sample spans roughly 380,000 clones, approximately 89% being singletons. Sequencing was done on a sample of peripheral blood. These receptors were collected from an older woman with COVID-19, enrolled during active disease. Each CDR3 is given with its conserved first and last residue. D genes are given only for firm matches. Clone sizes are given selectively: once, few, many, or a class where the clone is expanded.

TRBV6-5	.	.	15	TRBJ1-6	CASSPLPSPGSPLHF	TGTGCCAGCAGTCCTCTCCCTTCCCCGGGTTCACCCCTCCACTTT
TRBV6-4	.	.	15	TRBJ1-2	CASSVQAGYPYGYTF	TGTGCCAGCAGTGTCCAGGCGGGTTACCCATATGGCTACACCTTC
TRBV19	.	.	15	TRBJ1-1	CASSRGDSRNTEAFF	TGTGCCAGTAGTAGAGGGGACTCACGGAACACTGAAGCTTTCTTT
TRBV29-1	.	TRBD1	15	TRBJ1-2	CSVEERRGGFYGYTF	TGCAGCGTTGAGGAAAGGCGAGGGGGCTTTTATGGCTACACCTTC
TRBV11-2	.	.	16	TRBJ1-2	CASSFYNLQGDLGYTF	TGTGCCAGCAGCTTTTACAACCTACAGGGAGATCTGGGCTACACCTTC
TRBV7-9	.	TRBD1	15	TRBJ1-6	CASSLSKDRGFTLHF	TGTGCCAGCAGCTTATCGAAGGACAGGGGGTTTACCCTCCACTTT
TRBV4-1	.	.	18	TRBJ1-1	CASSQALSLPGRNTEAFF	TGCGCCAGCAGCCAAGCCCTAAGTCTCCCGGGAAGAAACACTGAAGCTTTCTTT
TRBV5-8	.	.	14	TRBJ1-5	CASSLGAGAQPQHF	TGTGCCAGCAGCTTGGGAGCAGGGGCGCAGCCCCAGCATTTT
TRBV5-1	.	.	15	TRBJ2-2	CASSWNQGGTGELFF	TGCGCCAGCAGCTGGAACCAGGGGGGCACCGGGGAGCTGTTTTTT
TRBV6-5	.	TRBD2	15	TRBJ2-2	CASTRSSGYTGELFF	TGTGCCAGCACCCGTTCTAGCGGCTACACCGGGGAGCTGTTTTTT
TRBV15	.	TRBD1	14	TRBJ1-5	CATEDRGSNQPQHF	TGTGCCACGGAGGACAGGGGGTCCAATCAGCCCCAGCATTTT
TRBV6-1	.	.	16	TRBJ1-2	CASSEFGGIKNYGYTF	TGTGCCAGCAGTGAATTTGGAGGAATAAAGAACTATGGCTACACCTTC
TRBV9	.	TRBD1	16	TRBJ2-2	CASSTRKGAGTGELFF	TGTGCCAGCAGCACCCGGAAGGGGGCGGGCACCGGGGAGCTGTTTTTT
TRBV7-8	.	TRBD1	16	TRBJ1-4	CASSLRQGVVGEKLFF	TGTGCCAGCAGCCTGCGTCAGGGGGTAGTGGGTGAAAAACTGTTTTTT
TRBV21-1	.	.	17	TRBJ2-2	CASSLFLTGVYTGELFF	TGTGCCAGCAGCTTATTCCTTACAGGGGTGTACACCGGGGAGCTGTTTTTT
TRBV9	.	.	14	TRBJ1-1	CASSVGSAPTEAFF	TGTGCCAGCAGCGTCGGTTCCGCGCCCACTGAAGCTTTCTTT
TRBV9	.	TRBD1	15	TRBJ1-3	CASSGGTVSGNTIYF	TGTGCCAGCAGCGGTGGGACAGTCTCTGGAAACACCATATATTTT
TRBV7-8	.	TRBD1	16	TRBJ1-2	CASSPGTGPFNYGYTF	TGTGCCAGCAGCCCGGGGACAGGCCCCTTCAACTATGGCTACACCTTC
TRBV28	.	TRBD1	18	TRBJ1-4	CASSFSPKYRGRNEKLFF	TGTGCCAGCAGTTTTTCCCCAAAGTACAGGGGGAGGAACGAAAAACTGTTTTTT
TRBV30	.	.	13	TRBJ1-1	CAWSTHMTTEAFF	TGTGCCTGGAGCACACATATGACAACTGAAGCTTTCTTT
TRBV5-1	.	.	14	TRBJ1-2	CASSFGGSNYGYTF	TGCGCCAGCAGCTTTGGAGGGTCTAACTATGGCTACACCTTC
TRBV5-1	.	.	14	TRBJ1-1	CASSLQGTNTEAFF	TGCGCCAGCAGCTTACAGGGTACGAACACTGAAGCTTTCTTT
TRBV5-1	.	TRBD1	13	TRBJ1-1	CASTGQLNTEAFF	TGCGCCAGTACGGGACAGCTGAACACTGAAGCTTTCTTT
TRBV4-2	once	.	17	TRBJ2-3	CASSQGSLGGAADTQYF	TGTGCCAGCAGCCAAGGGTCCTTAGGGGGGGCTGCAGATACGCAGTATTTT
TRBV27	.	.	15	TRBJ1-4	CASSFRGLTNEKLFF	TGTGCCAGCAGTTTCAGGGGATTAACTAATGAAAAACTGTTTTTT
TRBV7-8	few	.	15	TRBJ1-3	CASSLQALSGNTIYF	TGTGCCAGCAGTTTACAAGCGCTATCTGGAAACACCATATATTTT
TRBV3-1/TRBV3-2	.	.	15	TRBJ1-3	CASSNSTISGNTIYF	TGTGCCAGCAGCAACTCCACCATCTCTGGAAACACCATATATTTT
TRBV29-1	few	TRBD1	13	TRBJ1-1	CSVETGYGTEAFF	TGCAGCGTCGAGACAGGGTATGGCACTGAAGCTTTCTTT